Below, 20 T cell receptor beta chains from the same sample are listed, as sequenced in a study of Ad26.COV2.S vaccination and SARS-CoV-2 variants. Specified treatment: 19 received Ad26.COV2.S at low or high dose, single or two shots; five or six received placebo; per-sample allocation not given. Each sample was drawn 63 days after the first injection (of vaccine or placebo). Produced via immunoSEQ multiplex PCR; TCRdb's table is partial and in-frame only. The profile covers 400,000 or so clones, with more than 85% appearing a single time and 3% to 3.5% taken by the ten largest. Sequencing used peripheral blood, obtained in a trial of Ad26.COV2.S vaccine versus placebo. The receptors stem from a person between 18 and 59 years old who received the Ad26.COV2.S COVID-19 vaccine or a placebo.

As DNA, the CDR3 is TGTGCCAGCAGCTTACAGGGTCTGGGCTACACCTTC. It encodes CASSLQGLGYTF. The chain uses TRBV5-4 and TRBJ1-2; perhaps TRBD1 as D (6 bases). V was clipped by 2 bases and J by 8 bases, with 10 bases between them. The CDR3 totals 12 residues. Germline CDR1 reads SGHNT; CDR2 reads YYREEE (reference sequence).

V usage is TRBV5-1 and J usage is TRBJ1-2; TRBD1 matches at 8 bases. Germline-derived CDR1 and CDR2 are SGHRS and YFSETQ. The CDR3 has 15 residues. V lost 0 bases, J lost 4 bases, and 5 bases stayed unmatched. This CDR3 is CASSLGQGSIYGYTF. DNA for the CDR3: TGCGCCAGCAGCTTGGGACAGGGGTCAATCTATGGCTACACCTTC.

In this sample, this clone turned up a few times. The V call is TRBV11-3, the J call TRBJ2-5; tentative D call: TRBD1 (5 bases). Per germline, CDR1 SGHNT and CDR2 YENEEA. V shed 4 bases and J shed 1 base, with 7 bases lying between them. This CDR3 is 13 amino acids long. This chain's CDR3 is CASSYQGQETQYF. DNA for the CDR3: TGTGCCAGCAGCTATCAGGGCCAAGAGACCCAGTACTTC.

This clone was observed a single time. The CDR3 sequence: CATSERGQGGGQPQHF. CDR3 nucleotide sequence: TGTGCCACCAGTGAACGTGGACAGGGAGGAGGTCAGCCCCAGCATTTT. V and J are TRBV24-1 and TRBJ1-5; TRBD1 aligns across 8 bases. V trimming: 4 bases; J trimming: 6 bases; junction bases outside the gene matches: 10. The CDR3 loop spans 16 amino acids. Germline V lookup: CDR1 KGHDR, CDR2 SFDVKD.

In DNA, the CDR3 is TGTGCCAGTAGTGAGATGGTTAACACTGAAGCTTTCTTT. Residues: CASSEMVNTEAFF. The chain uses TRBV19 and TRBJ1-1; D unresolved. The CDR3 has 13 amino acids. Germline-derived CDR1 and CDR2 are LNHDA and SQIVND (reference sequence). V was pared by 5 bases and J by 2 bases, with 9 bases between.

This CDR3 is CASSQEGGRDGEKLFF. The CDR3 bases are TGCGCCAGCAGCCAAGAGGGGGGTAGGGATGGGGAAAAACTGTTTTTT. The J gene is TRBJ1-4, the V gene TRBV4-1, with TRBD1 as a possible D gene (5 bases). Trimming shortened V by 0 bases and J by 8 bases, and 16 bases separated the two germline ends. This CDR3 is 16 amino acids long. Per germline, CDR1 MGHRA and CDR2 YSYEKL.

Here the CDR3 DNA reads TGTGCCAGCAGCCCCCTCTCGGGGGGGCCGAACAATGAGCAGTTCTTC. This codes for CASSPLSGGPNNEQFF. The chain joins TRBV7-9 to TRBJ2-1, with 8 bases matching TRBD2. Germline CDR1 reads SEHNR; CDR2 reads FQNEAQ (reference sequence). The CDR3 is 16 residues long. J was trimmed by 5 bases and V by 5 bases; bases with no gene match: 11.

The chain carries TRBV19 and TRBJ1-3; no reliable D call. The CDR3 totals 17 residues. Germline V CDR1 and CDR2: LNHDA, SQIVND (reference sequence). Trimming took off 2 bases at V and 0 bases at J, with 14 bases between the two ends. CDR3 coding DNA: TGTGCCAGTAGTATACCCATGGACCTCTACTCTGGAAACACCATATATTTT. Protein product: CASSIPMDLYSGNTIYF.

V is TRBV2 and J is TRBJ2-2, with TRBD1 matching 9 bases. The V gene end was trimmed by 6 bases and the J gene end by 3 bases; junction bases not matched to a gene: 5. CDR1 and CDR2 (germline): SNHLY, FYNNEI. This CDR3 has 15 amino acids. This chain's CDR3 is CASSGTGLHTGELFF. The CDR3 DNA reads TGTGCCAGCAGCGGGACAGGGTTGCACACCGGGGAGCTGTTTTTT.

This clone was found a few times. The rearrangement uses TRBV9 and TRBJ2-1; D is possibly TRBD1 or TRBD2 (5 bases each). Trimming shortened V by 6 bases and J by 4 bases, and 20 bases separated the two germline ends. Germline V gene sequence: CDR1 SGDLS, CDR2 YYNGEE. The CDR3 sequence is 16 residues long. The CDR3 loop is CASTLPGDEGYNEQFF. CDR3 DNA: TGTGCCAGCACCCTCCCCGGGGACGAAGGGTACAATGAGCAGTTCTTC.

The chain joins TRBV5-1 to TRBJ2-5; 9 nucleotides line up with TRBD2. The CDR3 is 14 amino acids. V gave up 4 bases and J gave up 5 bases; unmatched junction bases: 6. Germline V gives CDR1 SGHRS, CDR2 YFSETQ. The DNA for the CDR3 is TGCGCCAGCAGCCTGGGACTAGCAGGGGAGACCCAGTACTTC. This encodes CASSLGLAGETQYF.

This chain joins TRBV2 and TRBJ1-5, with D unclear. The CDR3 is 16 residues long. In germline, CDR1 is SNHLY, CDR2 FYNNEI. Trimming took 4 bases from V and 0 from J, leaving 13 bases between them. In DNA, the CDR3 is TGTGCCAGCAGTGTCGGACGGATCCTTAGCAATCAGCCCCAGCATTTT. As protein: CASSVGRILSNQPQHF.

This sequence joins TRBV12-2 and TRBJ2-2; the table's D gene call, TRBD1, was not cross checked with the DNA. TRBV12-2 is described as a pseudogene. The CDR3 is 16 residues long. CDR3 DNA: TGTGCAAGTCGCTTACAGGGACAGGGTTTGACCGGGGAGCTGTTTTTT. This codes for CASRLQGQGLTGELFF.

The V call is TRBV30, the J call TRBJ2-7, with D perhaps TRBD1 or TRBD2 (5 bases each). CDR3 size: 11 residues. V was shortened by 4 bases and J by 5 bases, with 9 bases between the two germline ends. Germline V lookup: CDR1 GTSNPN, CDR2 SVGIG (reference sequence). CDR3 in amino acids: CAWTRDHEQYF. The CDR3 DNA reads TGTGCCTGGACCAGGGACCACGAGCAGTACTTC.

This chain links TRBV6-5 with TRBJ1-5, with TRBD1 identical over 9 bases. The CDR3 loop spans 15 amino acids. After removal of 5 bases from V and 2 bases from J, the junction contained 4 bases not matched to a gene. Germline values: CDR1 MNHEY, CDR2 SVGAGI. Here the CDR3 DNA reads TGTGCCAGCAGTCTGACAGGGGGAGGCAATCAGCCCCAGCATTTT. Its translation: CASSLTGGGNQPQHF.

This chain links TRBV28 with TRBJ1-5; weak D call: TRBD1 (5 bases). Germline V gene lookup returns CDR1 MDHEN and CDR2 SYDVKM. Trimming took 6 bases from V and 8 from J, leaving 17 bases between them. This CDR3 spans 14 amino acids. The DNA of the CDR3 is TGTGCCAGCAGCCCTATCAGGGAAAGAAAGCCCCAGCATTTT. Translation gives CASSPIRERKPQHF.

The chain uses TRBV10-1 and TRBJ2-5; D unclear. From germline, CDR1 is WNHNN and CDR2 SYGVQD (reference sequence). V was pared by 0 bases and J by 7 bases, with 9 bases between. The CDR3 contains 13 residues. The CDR3 sequence is CASSESGRVTQYF. The CDR3, as DNA: TGCGCCAGCAGTGAGTCGGGTCGTGTGACCCAGTACTTC.

The chain is built from TRBV10-2 and TRBJ1-1; D unclear. The germline V and J ends were trimmed by 3 bases and 1 base, with 6 bases remaining between them. The length of the CDR3 is 13 residues. CDR1 and CDR2 (germline): WSHSY, SAAADI. The CDR3 reads CASSDQPNTEAFF. As DNA, the CDR3 is TGCGCCAGCAGTGACCAGCCGAACACTGAAGCTTTCTTT.

The chain links TRBV28 to TRBJ1-3; D might be TRBD1 (6 bases). Germline CDR1 is MDHEN and CDR2 is SYDVKM. The CDR3 is made up of 14 amino acids. Trimming removed 6 bases from V and 6 bases from J, with 15 bases in between. CDR3 DNA: TGTGCCAGCAGCCCTCTGGGGGGCGCAAACACCATATATTTT. Protein sequence: CASSPLGGANTIYF.

Comments on this clone: Its ends do not fully match the called genes, so a read error is possible. The V call is TRBV4-3, the J call TRBJ2-1, with D possibly being TRBD2 (6 bases). Germline V gene data show CDR1 as LGHNA and CDR2 as YSLEER. There are 14 residues in the CDR3. CDR3 in DNA: TGCGCCAGCAGCATCCGGGACTCCCACAATGAGCAGTTCTTC. It yields the protein CASSIRDSHNEQFF.